One and the same sample provided the 31 T cell receptor beta chains below, sequenced in a study of control samples from healthy donors and cancer patients. Sequencing used immunoSEQ multiplex PCR; TCRdb keeps in-frame clones, though not all of them. The sample gives about 120,000 clones, 88% of which show up once; approximately 2.3% is in the top ten. Sequences were obtained from blood. All receptors come from a woman aged 70 to 79 in good health.

The chain joins TRBV19 to TRBJ1-6; D perhaps matches TRBD1 (6 bases). This CDR3 is built from 13 residues. Germline V CDR1 and CDR2: LNHDA, SQIVND (reference sequence). The CDR3 protein is CGVRDTNNSPLHF. In DNA form, the CDR3 reads TGTGGGGTTCGGGACACCAATAATTCACCCCTCCACTTT. Filled out from reference TRBV19 and TRBJ1-6, the complete variable domain reads DGGITQSPKYLFRKEGQNVTLSCEQNLNHDAMYWYRQDPGQGLRLIYYSQIVNDFQKGDIAEGYSVSREKKESFPLTVTSAQKNPTAFYLCGVRDTNNSPLHFGNGTRLTVT.

The gene calls are TRBV14 and TRBJ2-3, with 8 positions matching TRBD2. This CDR3 is 16 amino acids long. V gave up 1 base and J gave up 4 bases; unmatched junction bases: 7. Germline loops: CDR1 SGHDN, CDR2 FVKESK. The CDR3 sequence: CASSQGGGGPADTQYF. For the CDR3, the DNA is TGTGCCAGCAGCCAAGGGGGCGGGGGGCCCGCAGATACGCAGTATTTT.

This chain joins TRBV18 and TRBJ2-7, with 10 nucleotides matching TRBD1. This CDR3 has 15 residues. Germline trimming cut 4 bases from V and 4 bases from J; bases unmatched to any gene: 7. CDR1 is KGHSH and CDR2 is LQKENI in the germline V gene. CDR3 coding DNA: TGTGCCAGCTCACGCCCGGGACAGGGGAAGTACGAGCAGTACTTC. It specifies CASSRPGQGKYEQYF.

This chain links TRBV5-1 with TRBJ2-1; D uncertain. The CDR3 covers 18 residues. CDR1 SGHRS and CDR2 YFSETQ come from the germline V gene. V was clipped by 4 bases and J by 4 bases, with 24 bases between them. CDR3 DNA: TGCGCCAGCAGCGTCACTCCGCTTTTGATAGACCTATACAATGAGCAGTTCTTC. Translating it yields CASSVTPLLIDLYNEQFF.

The rearrangement joins TRBV18 to TRBJ1-1; no firm D call. Per germline, CDR1 KGHSH and CDR2 LQKENI. V was shortened by 4 bases and J by 2 bases, with 17 bases between the two germline ends. This CDR3 comprises 16 residues. CDR3 coding DNA: TGTGCCAGCTCACTTAGTACCGTTGCCACAAACACTGAAGCTTTCTTT. Translated, it gives CASSLSTVATNTEAFF.

The V and J genes are TRBV10-3 and TRBJ1-1; D gene unclear. The V gene lost 2 bases and the J gene lost 1 base, with 14 bases spanning the gap. Germline V lookup: CDR1 ENHRY, CDR2 SYGVKD. CDR3 length: 16 residues. The CDR3 protein is CAISEKGWSGNTEAFF. The CDR3, as DNA: TGTGCCATCAGTGAGAAGGGCTGGAGCGGGAACACTGAAGCTTTCTTT.

The rearrangement links TRBV5-5 to TRBJ2-7, with 16 bases aligning to TRBD2. Germline assignment: CDR1 SGHKS and CDR2 YYEKEE (reference sequence). V lost 3 bases, J lost 4 bases, and 10 bases stayed unmatched. This CDR3 is 18 amino acids long. CDR3 region: CASSSIPGLAGGAYEQYF. The CDR3 coding sequence is TGTGCCAGCAGCTCTATTCCGGGACTAGCGGGGGGGGCGTACGAGCAGTACTTC.

This clone was recorded only once. CDR3 DNA sequence: TGTGCCAGCTCACGGGGGCAAAGGCCCCAGCATTTT. Translated: CASSRGQRPQHF. This chain links TRBV18 with TRBJ1-5, with TRBD1 as a possible D gene (6 bases). Trimming took 4 bases from V and 9 from J, leaving 10 bases between them. Germline CDR1 KGHSH, CDR2 LQKENI. The CDR3 consists of 12 residues.

J is TRBJ2-1 and V is TRBV9; no reliable D call. CDR3 size: 17 residues. Germline-derived CDR1 and CDR2 are SGDLS and YYNGEE. V dropped 3 bases and J dropped 0 bases, with 16 bases sitting between them. CDR3 protein: CASSAQQRFSSYNEQFF. Here the CDR3 DNA reads TGTGCCAGCAGCGCGCAACAGCGATTCAGCTCCTACAATGAGCAGTTCTTC. Full variable domain (remainder filled in from reference TRBV9 and TRBJ2-1): DSGVTQTPKHLITATGQRVTLRCSPRSGDLSVYWYQQSLDQGLQFLIQYYNGEERAKGNILERFSAQQFPDLHSELNLSSLELGDSALYFCASSAQQRFSSYNEQFFGPGTRLTVL.

The chain employs TRBV7-9 and TRBJ1-2; D unresolved. V was shortened by 5 bases and J by 8 bases, with 15 bases between the two germline ends. The CDR3 is made up of 13 amino acids. Germline V lookup: CDR1 SEHNR, CDR2 FQNEAQ (reference sequence). CDR3 sequence (DNA): TGTGCCAGCAGCCAGCACCCTTCACCCGGCTACACCTTC. This encodes CASSQHPSPGYTF.

This clone was seen a single time. The V gene is TRBV7-3, the J gene TRBJ2-7, with D uncertain. Deletions cut 2 bases from V and 3 bases from J, with 11 bases between. Looked up from germline, CDR1 is SGHTA and CDR2 is FQGTGA. The CDR3 sequence is 14 residues long. CDR3 sequence: CASSLDLGDYEQYF. CDR3 bases: TGTGCCAGCAGCTTAGACTTAGGAGACTACGAGCAGTACTTC.

The CDR3 spells CASSLGLAGGGTDTQYF. The CDR3 region has the DNA TGCGCCAGCAGCTTAGGACTAGCGGGGGGGGGCACAGATACGCAGTATTTT. This chain links TRBV4-1 with TRBJ2-3; 15 bases are a match to TRBD2. The CDR3 length is 17 residues. In germline, CDR1 is MGHRA, CDR2 YSYEKL. Trimming removed 5 bases from V and 1 base from J; junction bases left unmatched: 4.

The sample holds one count of this clone. This CDR3 is CASSNRDRVTEAFF. The CDR3 DNA reads TGTGCCAGCAGCAACAGGGACAGGGTTACTGAAGCTTTCTTT. The chain recombines TRBV5-5 with TRBJ1-1, with 9 bases fitting TRBD1. Germline V CDR1 and CDR2: SGHKS, YYEKEE (reference sequence). V shed 4 bases and J 5 bases; nucleotides not matched to a gene: 6. The CDR3 consists of 14 residues.

This chain links TRBV2 with TRBJ1-5, with 7 bases identical to TRBD1. The CDR3 sequence is 13 residues long. The V gene's germline CDR1 is SNHLY and CDR2 FYNNEI. The CDR3 bases are TGTGCAGGGGGCGGAGTTAGCAATCAGCCCCAGCATTTT. Encoded protein: CAGGGVSNQPQHF.

This chain joins TRBV7-6 and TRBJ1-3, with a weak D call TRBD1 (6 bases). The V end was cut by 1 base, the J end by 0 bases, with 22 bases between. The CDR3 spans 20 residues. CDR1 and CDR2 (germline): SGHVS, FNYEAQ. Here the CDR3 reads CASSLGDTFRYRTSGNTIYF. The CDR3 coding sequence is TGTGCCAGCAGCTTAGGGGACACTTTCAGATACCGAACCTCTGGAAACACCATATATTTT.

The chain has TRBV3-1 (or the pseudogene TRBV3-2) and TRBJ1-5, with 7 positions matching TRBD1. V shed 1 base, J shed 3 bases, and the junction held 3 bases outside the gene matches. The CDR3 consists of 15 residues. CDR1 and CDR2 (germline): LGHDT, YNNKEL (reference sequence). CDR3 bases: TGTGCCAGCAGCCAAGCCACAGGGGCCAATCAGCCCCAGCATTTT. Its protein is CASSQATGANQPQHF.

The chain recombines TRBV4-1 with TRBJ2-7; TRBD1 or TRBD2 may be the D gene (6 bases each). The V end was cut by 0 bases, the J end by 0 bases, with 18 bases between. Germline V gene data show CDR1 as MGHRA and CDR2 as YSYEKL. CDR3 length: 18 amino acids. In DNA, the CDR3 is TGCGCCAGCAGCCAAGATAAAGGCCGGGGGCTTATCTCCTACGAGCAGTACTTC. Translated, it gives CASSQDKGRGLISYEQYF.

This chain connects TRBV5-1 to TRBJ2-5, with TRBD2 matching over 13 bases. Germline V gene lookup returns CDR1 SGHRS and CDR2 YFSETQ. With V trimmed by 3 bases and J by 5 bases, 7 bases remained unmatched. The CDR3 sequence is 16 residues long. CDR3 bases: TGCGCCAGCAGCTCCCTACTAGCGGGGGGGGAGGAGACCCAGTACTTC. Its protein is CASSSLLAGGEETQYF. The full variable domain, completed using reference TRBV5-1 and TRBJ2-5, is KAGVTQTPRYLIKTRGQQVTLSCSPISGHRSVSWYQQTPGQGLQFLFEYFSETQRNKGNFPGRFSGRQFSNSRSEMNVSTLELGDSALYLCASSSLLAGGEETQYFGPGTRLLVL.

This clone was found once. The V and J genes are TRBV29-1 and TRBJ1-1; the D gene is possibly TRBD1 (5 bases). This CDR3 comprises 13 residues. V was clipped by 2 bases and J by 6 bases, with 13 bases between them. The germline gives CDR1 SQVTM, CDR2 ANQGSEA. The CDR3 DNA is TGCAGCGTTGAATCCGCGGGGGGGGCTGAAGCTTTCTTT. Amino acid sequence: CSVESAGGAEAFF.

The V call is TRBV5-1, the J call TRBJ1-1, with TRBD1 matching 7 bases. The ends lost 0 bases at V and 0 bases at J; junction bases unmatched: 2. Per the germline V gene, CDR1 is SGHRS and CDR2 is YFSETQ. The CDR3 extends over 15 amino acids. CDR3 sequence: CASSLGQGVNTEAFF. In DNA, the CDR3 is TGCGCCAGCAGCTTGGGACAGGGTGTGAACACTGAAGCTTTCTTT. The variable domain in full, with the rest retrieved from reference TRBV5-1 and TRBJ1-1, is KAGVTQTPRYLIKTRGQQVTLSCSPISGHRSVSWYQQTPGQGLQFLFEYFSETQRNKGNFPGRFSGRQFSNSRSEMNVSTLELGDSALYLCASSLGQGVNTEAFFGQGTRLTVV.

The V gene is TRBV10-3, the J gene TRBJ1-5; 8 bases match TRBD1. From germline, CDR1 is ENHRY and CDR2 SYGVKD. J gave up 5 bases and V 8 bases, and 5 bases lay outside the gene matches. This CDR3 region has 13 residues. The CDR3 loop reads CAIDGQGHQPQHF. DNA for the CDR3: TGTGCCATCGACGGACAGGGTCATCAGCCCCAGCATTTT.

The V gene is TRBV6-2 or TRBV6-3, the J gene TRBJ1-4; no reliable D call. V was clipped by 1 base and J by 8 bases, with 17 bases between them. CDR1 and CDR2 from the germline V gene are MNHEY and SVGEGT. CDR3 length: 16 residues. CDR3 DNA sequence: TGTGCCAGCAGTTACTTCGCGACGGCCATCGGAGAAAAACTGTTTTTT. Translation gives CASSYFATAIGEKLFF.

The V and J genes are TRBV10-3 and TRBJ2-5; a possible D gene is TRBD2 (5 bases). V gave up 6 bases and J gave up 4 bases, with 12 bases separating them. The CDR3 covers 13 residues. Germline V lookup: CDR1 ENHRY, CDR2 SYGVKD. The CDR3 reads CAIRKEVGETQYF. CDR3 DNA sequence: TGTGCCATCAGGAAGGAGGTCGGAGAGACCCAGTACTTC.

This rearrangement joins TRBV19 to TRBJ1-5; 7 bases fit TRBD1. The junction had 4 bases not matched to a gene; V was cut back by 3 bases and J by 5 bases. Germline CDR1 reads LNHDA; CDR2 reads SQIVND (reference sequence). The CDR3 runs to 14 residues. The CDR3 loop is CASSIDREDQPQHF. The CDR3, as DNA: TGTGCCAGTAGTATTGACAGGGAAGATCAGCCCCAGCATTTT.

This chain links TRBV10-1 with TRBJ2-5; no reliable D call. Looked up from germline, CDR1 is WNHNN and CDR2 is SYGVQD (reference sequence). The CDR3 has 15 residues. The ends were cut back, 0 bases at V and 4 bases at J, with 12 bases in the middle. The CDR3 here is CASSESSAPPETQYF. CDR3 sequence (DNA): TGCGCCAGCAGTGAGTCGTCGGCACCGCCAGAGACCCAGTACTTC.

This chain joins TRBV4-2 and TRBJ2-4, with 7 bases identical to TRBD2. Germline-derived CDR1 and CDR2 are LGHNA and YNFKEQ. The CDR3 spans 14 residues. Unmatched junction bases numbered 7, after V lost 4 bases and J lost 7 bases. The chain's CDR3 is CASSPGGLPNIQYF. The CDR3 nucleotides read TGTGCCAGCAGCCCCGGGGGGTTGCCTAACATTCAGTACTTC.

About this clone: Other DNA sequences of this sample code for an identical CDR3. The rearrangement joins TRBV12-3 or TRBV12-4 to TRBJ2-7, with 8 bases matching TRBD2. V shed 3 bases, J shed 12 bases, and the junction held 10 bases outside the gene matches. This CDR3 is built from 13 residues. The CDR3: CASSFRGGRGAYF. CDR3 bases: TGTGCCAGCAGTTTTCGGGGGGGTCGGGGTGCGTACTTC.

This clone is a singleton in its sample. The V call is TRBV19, the J call TRBJ2-3, with 8 bases identical to TRBD2. Germline V gene data show CDR1 as LNHDA and CDR2 as SQIVND (reference sequence). The V segment lost 3 bases and the J segment 1 base; nucleotides outside the gene matches: 6. The CDR3 length is 16 residues. CDR3 sequence (DNA): TGTGCCAGTAGTATGGGCGGGGGGCACCGCACAGATACGCAGTATTTT. The encoded protein is CASSMGGGHRTDTQYF.

V is TRBV10-3 and J is TRBJ2-2; TRBD2 aligns across 8 bases. The CDR3 has 16 amino acids. Germline-derived CDR1 and CDR2 are ENHRY and SYGVKD. V lost 4 bases to trimming and J lost 2 bases; unmatched junction nucleotides: 6. In DNA, the CDR3 is TGTGCCATCAGTGGGTTGCTAGCGGGTAACACCGGGGAGCTGTTTTTT. The encoded protein is CAISGLLAGNTGELFF.

The gene calls are TRBV3-1 (or the pseudogene TRBV3-2) and TRBJ2-7; D gene uncertain. Trimming pared 5 bases from V and 3 bases from J, leaving 17 bases between. This CDR3 has 15 amino acids. From germline, CDR1 is LGHDT and CDR2 YNNKEL (reference sequence). This CDR3 is CASSESFSVNYEQYF. The CDR3 bases are TGTGCCAGCAGCGAAAGTTTCAGCGTAAACTACGAGCAGTACTTC.

The CDR3 loop reads CASSPGWGETQYF. CDR3 coding DNA: TGTGCCAGCTCCCCAGGGTGGGGTGAGACCCAGTACTTC. V gene TRBV18 combines with J gene TRBJ2-5, with D possibly being TRBD1 (5 bases). Germline CDR1 KGHSH, CDR2 LQKENI. V dropped 6 bases and J dropped 5 bases, with 13 bases sitting between them. The CDR3 covers 13 residues.